Shown below are 24 T cell receptor beta chains from a single sample sequenced in a study of cytomegalovirus exposure and HLA in healthy donors (dated 2017 in TCRdb). The library was obtained by the immunoSEQ multiplex PCR assay. For the multiplex PCR, a mixture combining 60 forward primers for TCR Vbeta segments and 13 reverse primers for TCR Jbeta segments was used. TCRdb holds this immuneACCESS table with in-frame rearrangements only. Some clones are missing; in checked studies, unresolved V genes explain under half, and the rest has no known cause. Here the sample has under 70,000 clones; about two thirds occur a single time. Together, the top ten hold approximately 2.1% of the sample. Specimen: PBMCs. The source is a woman in her 30s in good health and CMV-seronegative.

This clone occurred a few times. The chain couples TRBV6-5 to TRBJ1-1, with TRBD1 as a possible D gene (5 bases). Trimming shortened V by 2 bases and J by 4 bases, and 11 bases separated the two germline ends. Germline V gene sequence: CDR1 MNHEY, CDR2 SVGAGI. The CDR3 runs to 14 residues. CDR3 bases: TGTGCCAGCAGTTACGGCAGGGCGTTCACTGAAGCTTTCTTT. It encodes CASSYGRAFTEAFF.

With regard to this clone: This CDR3 is also generated by other DNA sequences in the sample. The chain combines TRBV7-8 with TRBJ1-4; D is uncertain. The CDR3 consists of 14 residues. CDR1 and CDR2 from the germline V gene are SGHVS and FQNEAQ. V dropped 0 bases and J dropped 7 bases, with 9 bases sitting between them. The CDR3 reads CASSLAQRAEKLFF. For the CDR3, the DNA is TGTGCCAGCAGCTTAGCCCAGCGGGCTGAAAAACTGTTTTTT.

This chain links TRBV5-4 with TRBJ2-5; 8 positions agree with TRBD2. The germline CDR1 and CDR2 sequences are SGHNT and YYREEE (reference sequence). This CDR3 has 14 residues. The V and J ends lost 4 bases and 5 bases, in that order; junction bases with no gene match: 7. CDR3 sequence: CASSQLRGGETQYF. DNA of the CDR3: TGTGCCAGCAGCCAACTACGGGGGGGGGAGACCCAGTACTTC.

The chain has TRBV11-1 and TRBJ1-3, with TRBD1 matching over 7 bases. Germline V gives CDR1 SGHAT, CDR2 FQDESV (reference sequence). The CDR3 is 17 residues long. V lost 2 bases, J lost 2 bases, and 9 bases stayed unmatched. The CDR3 protein is CASSLIRRGQTGNTIYF. The CDR3 coding sequence is TGTGCCAGCAGCTTAATCCGCCGGGGACAGACTGGAAACACCATATATTTT. The full variable domain, in which reference TRBV11-1 and TRBJ1-3 provide the parts outside the CDR3, is EAEVAQSPRYKITEKSQAVAFWCDPISGHATLYWYRQILGQGPELLVQFQDESVVDDSQLPKDRFSAERLKGVDSTLKIQPAELGDSAMYLCASSLIRRGQTGNTIYFGEGSWLTVV.

This clone was detected only a few times. The rearrangement uses TRBV19 and TRBJ1-4; 9 bases fit TRBD1. Germline V lookup: CDR1 LNHDA, CDR2 SQIVND (reference sequence). The CDR3 runs to 14 residues. The V gene end was trimmed by 5 bases and the J gene end by 7 bases; junction bases not matched to a gene: 5. CDR3 DNA sequence: TGTGCCAGTAGTTCGGGACAGGGAATTGAAAAACTGTTTTTT. This gives the protein CASSSGQGIEKLFF. The whole variable domain, filled in from reference TRBV19 and TRBJ1-4, reads DGGITQSPKYLFRKEGQNVTLSCEQNLNHDAMYWYRQDPGQGLRLIYYSQIVNDFQKGDIAEGYSVSREKKESFPLTVTSAQKNPTAFYLCASSSGQGIEKLFFGSGTQLSVL.

The chain has TRBV5-6 and TRBJ1-2; TRBD1 might be the D (6 bases). The V gene's germline CDR1 is SGHDT and CDR2 YYEEEE. The CDR3 contains 13 residues. The V and J ends lost 1 base and 4 bases respectively, with 8 bases between them. The CDR3, as DNA: TGTGCCAGCAGCTTGAGGGGGGGCTATGGCTACACCTTC. Translation: CASSLRGGYGYTF.

The chain recombines TRBV7-9 with TRBJ1-1; 7 bases align to TRBD1. CDR1 and CDR2 (germline): SEHNR, FQNEAQ (reference sequence). V lost 4 bases, J lost 4 bases, and 9 bases stayed unmatched. The CDR3 is made up of 15 amino acids. This CDR3 reads CASSSTGRRSTEAFF. DNA for the CDR3: TGTGCCAGCAGCTCGACAGGGCGGAGGAGCACTGAAGCTTTCTTT.

The chain recombines TRBV4-3 with TRBJ2-7; tentative D call: TRBD1 (5 bases). The CDR3 consists of 13 residues. Per germline, CDR1 LGHNA and CDR2 YSLEER. V gave up 4 bases and J gave up 4 bases, with 11 bases separating them. CDR3 loop: CASSRRQQYEQYF. The CDR3 DNA follows: TGCGCCAGCAGCCGGAGACAGCAATACGAGCAGTACTTC.

This clone was found once. The V and J genes are TRBV6-1 and TRBJ2-2, with 9 bases that match TRBD1. Trimming at V came to 5 bases and at J to 2 bases, leaving 3 bases not matched to a gene. Looked up from germline, CDR1 is MNHNS and CDR2 is SASEGT. The CDR3 runs 15 residues. CDR3 in DNA: TGTGCCAGCAGTTTACAGGGGGCCAACACCGGGGAGCTGTTTTTT. Residues: CASSLQGANTGELFF.

The chain recombines TRBV7-2 with TRBJ1-6; no clear D. There are 13 residues in the CDR3. Germline V CDR1 and CDR2: SGHTA, FQGNSA. Trimming shortened V by 6 bases and J by 7 bases, and 10 bases separated the two germline ends. The CDR3 region is CASSVGGNSPLHF. For the CDR3, the DNA is TGTGCCAGCAGTGTAGGAGGGAATTCACCCCTCCACTTT.

The rearrangement links TRBV19 to TRBJ1-3; TRBD1 matches at 7 bases. The CDR3 extends over 14 amino acids. V shed 6 bases and J 5 bases; nucleotides not matched to a gene: 7. Germline V gives CDR1 LNHDA, CDR2 SQIVND (reference sequence). CDR3 sequence (DNA): TGTGCCAGTAGCCTCGACAGGGATAGAAACACCATATATTTT. This encodes CASSLDRDRNTIYF. Looking up the rest from reference TRBV19 and TRBJ1-3 gives the full variable domain: DGGITQSPKYLFRKEGQNVTLSCEQNLNHDAMYWYRQDPGQGLRLIYYSQIVNDFQKGDIAEGYSVSREKKESFPLTVTSAQKNPTAFYLCASSLDRDRNTIYFGEGSWLTVV.

This clone has more than one count but fewer than ten. The J gene is TRBJ2-5, the V gene TRBV5-4; D remains unclear. The CDR3 covers 12 residues. From germline, CDR1 is SGHNT and CDR2 YYREEE (reference sequence). V gave up 4 bases and J gave up 8 bases, with 12 bases separating them. For the CDR3, the DNA is TGTGCCAGCAGCCCCGGGTCCCCCACCCAGTACTTC. It encodes CASSPGSPTQYF.

The chain links TRBV5-4 to TRBJ2-2, with 13 bases identical to TRBD2. The germline V gene has CDR1 SGHNT and CDR2 YYREEE (reference sequence). CDR3 length equals 15 residues. V was clipped by 4 bases and J by 6 bases; unmatched bases: 3. CDR3 amino acids: CASSGLAGAPGELFF. The CDR3 region has the DNA TGTGCCAGCAGCGGACTAGCGGGGGCCCCCGGGGAGCTGTTTTTT.

V and J are TRBV18 and TRBJ1-1; no reliable D call. The germline V gene has CDR1 KGHSH and CDR2 LQKENI. CDR3 size: 15 residues. Between the trimmed V and J ends, which lost 4 bases and 4 bases, there was a span of 16 bases. The CDR3 coding sequence is TGTGCCAGCTCACATTCGTCAATGACGGGCACTGAAGCTTTCTTT. Amino acid sequence: CASSHSSMTGTEAFF.

This clone has only a few counts. The V call is TRBV7-3, the J call TRBJ1-1; weak D call: TRBD1 (6 bases). CDR3 size: 17 residues. Trimming took off 2 bases at V and 1 base at J, with 17 bases between the two ends. CDR1 and CDR2 from the germline V gene are SGHTA and FQGTGA. The CDR3 DNA reads as TGTGCCAGCAGCTTAGGGCCTATTGGGGGCAGGAACACTGAAGCTTTCTTT. As protein: CASSLGPIGGRNTEAFF.

The chain employs TRBV5-4 and TRBJ2-2; 7 nucleotides align to TRBD1. Per the germline V gene, CDR1 is SGHNT and CDR2 is YYREEE (reference sequence). V lost 4 bases to trimming and J lost 3 bases; unmatched junction nucleotides: 9. The CDR3 extends over 16 amino acids. CDR3 sequence (DNA): TGTGCCAGCAGCGCGTACAGGGGCCCGGACACCGGGGAGCTGTTTTTT. This encodes CASSAYRGPDTGELFF.

The chain couples TRBV4-1 to TRBJ2-2; 7 nucleotides match TRBD1. With V trimmed by 5 bases and J by 0 bases, 3 bases remained unmatched. The CDR3 has 15 residues. Germline CDR1 reads MGHRA; CDR2 reads YSYEKL. As DNA, the CDR3 is TGCGCCAGCAGCTGGGGACAGACGAACACCGGGGAGCTGTTTTTT. Translating it yields CASSWGQTNTGELFF.

The chain joins TRBV7-3 to TRBJ2-3; TRBD2 might be the D (5 bases). Trimming stripped 2 bases from V and 1 base from J, with 13 bases between. Germline CDR1 SGHTA, CDR2 FQGTGA. The CDR3 is 16 amino acids. This CDR3 reads CASSLVRMGGTDTQYF. The CDR3 DNA follows: TGTGCCAGCAGCTTAGTCAGGATGGGAGGCACAGATACGCAGTATTTT.

This chain connects TRBV7-3 to TRBJ2-7; D is unresolved. The CDR3 runs 14 residues. Germline V gene data show CDR1 as SGHTA and CDR2 as FQGTGA. V lost 2 bases and J 2 bases, leaving 10 bases between the germline ends. The CDR3 DNA reads as TGTGCCAGCAGCTTAGAACAGTCGGCCTACGAGCAGTACTTC. Amino acid sequence: CASSLEQSAYEQYF.

Notes on this clone: Other DNA sequences from this sample encode an identical CDR3 as well. J is TRBJ1-2 and V is TRBV5-1; possible D gene TRBD1, 5 bases. This CDR3 region has 12 residues. V lost 0 bases and J 11 bases, leaving 11 bases between the germline ends. Germline lookup yields CDR1 SGHRS and CDR2 YFSETQ. This CDR3 is CASSLDRRGYTF. The CDR3 region has the DNA TGCGCCAGCAGCTTGGACAGGCGTGGTTACACCTTC.

This clone was detected a few times. The chain carries TRBV4-1 and TRBJ2-3, with 7 bases matching TRBD2. CDR1 MGHRA and CDR2 YSYEKL come from the germline V gene. Losses at the gene ends were 4 bases for V and 2 bases for J; bases not matched to a gene: 15. The CDR3 runs 18 residues. The CDR3 nucleotides read TGCGCCAGCAGCCGATCACAATTACTAGCGCTCTCCACAGATACGCAGTATTTT. Protein: CASSRSQLLALSTDTQYF.

The chain carries TRBV21-1 and TRBJ1-1. TRBV21-1 is a known pseudogene. The CDR3 spans 13 residues. As DNA, the CDR3 is TGTGCCAGCACCGTTTCCGGGGGGGGTGAAGCTTTCTTT. This codes for CASTVSGGGEAFF.

J is TRBJ2-3 and V is TRBV2, with D perhaps matching TRBD2 (5 bases). Germline V gene data show CDR1 as SNHLY and CDR2 as FYNNEI. The length of the CDR3 is 12 residues. Trimming shortened V by 6 bases and J by 4 bases, and 8 bases separated the two germline ends. This chain's CDR3 is CASRRVSDTQYF. The CDR3 bases are TGTGCCAGCAGGAGGGTGTCAGATACGCAGTATTTT.

The chain combines TRBV5-4 with TRBJ1-1; 7 nucleotides align to TRBD1. The CDR3 is 15 residues long. V shed 3 bases and J 1 base; nucleotides not matched to a gene: 6. Germline V gene data show CDR1 as SGHNT and CDR2 as YYREEE (reference sequence). The CDR3 DNA reads as TGTGCCAGCAGCTCCTGGACAGGATCGAACACTGAAGCTTTCTTT. This encodes CASSSWTGSNTEAFF.